What follows are 20 T cell receptor beta chains derived from one specimen sequenced in a study of T cells in Graves' hyperthyroidism and ophthalmopathy. TCR beta CDR3 region amplification was performed from RNA transcripts. The HTBI primer set served for first-round RT-PCR of the TCR CDR3. TCRdb used MiXCR to reprocess the multiplex PCR reads, holding one entry per CDR3 protein. The table lists more than 350,000 distinct CDR3 sequences, roughly 17% of them singletons. Input material: blood. All receptors come from a woman in her twenties or thirties with Graves' hyperthyroidism that later progressed to Graves' ophthalmopathy.

This clonotype was detected many times. The rearrangement joins TRBV6-2 or TRBV6-3 to TRBJ2-7, with no clear D. The CDR3 extends over 13 amino acids. Germline V gene data show CDR1 as MNHEY and CDR2 as SVGEGT. Trimming left V 4 bases short and J 3 bases short, with 10 bases between. CDR3 sequence: CASSWAEIYEQYF. The CDR3, as DNA: TGTGCCAGCAGTTGGGCCGAGATCTACGAGCAGTACTTC.

There are many counts of this clonotype. This sequence joins TRBV10-3 and TRBJ1-4; 9 bases are shared with TRBD1. V was pared by 0 bases and J by 7 bases, with 3 bases of the junction left unmatched. In germline, CDR1 is ENHRY, CDR2 SYGVKD. This CDR3 has 15 amino acids. CDR3 coding DNA: TGTGCCATCAGTGAGTCGGGACAGGGAGGTGAAAAACTGTTTTTT. Its translation is CAISESGQGGEKLFF.

This clonotype turned up a few times. The V and J genes are TRBV6-2 or TRBV6-3 and TRBJ2-7, with TRBD2 matching 8 bases. CDR1 and CDR2 from the germline V gene are MNHEY and SVGEGT. The CDR3 has 15 residues. The ends lost 2 bases at V and 4 bases at J; junction bases unmatched: 7. The CDR3 DNA follows: TGTGCCAGCAGTTACGTCCTAGCGGGTTATTACGAGCAGTACTTC. It encodes CASSYVLAGYYEQYF.

The chain links TRBV28 to TRBJ1-2; 7 bases agree with TRBD1. J lost 6 bases, V lost 4 bases, and 8 bases had no gene match. This CDR3 region has 14 residues. CDR1 MDHEN and CDR2 SYDVKM come from the germline V gene. The CDR3 reads CASSSSTGRHGYTF. CDR3 DNA: TGTGCCAGCAGTTCATCGACAGGGCGTCATGGCTACACCTTC.

The table lists this clonotype with a count of one. This chain connects TRBV5-1 to TRBJ2-5; 10 nucleotides line up with TRBD2. The germline gives CDR1 SGHRS, CDR2 YFSETQ. The CDR3 has 16 residues. Trimming at V came to 4 bases and at J to 1 base, leaving 7 bases not matched to a gene. The DNA of the CDR3 is TGCGCCAGCAGCCACCGAGCGGGGGGGCCCCAAGAGACCCAGTACTTC. It is translated as CASSHRAGGPQETQYF.

This clonotype appeared many times. The V call is TRBV11-1, the J call TRBJ2-1, with D maybe TRBD2 (7 bases). The germline CDR1 and CDR2 sequences are SGHAT and FQDESV (reference sequence). V lost 2 bases and J 7 bases, leaving 21 bases between the germline ends. The CDR3 contains 17 residues. The CDR3 spells CASSLNAGAVSGNEQFF. Written as DNA, the CDR3 is TGTGCCAGCAGCTTAAACGCGGGGGCAGTTTCCGGTAATGAGCAGTTCTTC.

This clonotype was seen only a few times. This clone may be a read error of a much larger clone one base away. This chain joins TRBV24-1 and TRBJ2-3; 8 bases line up with TRBD2. Germline V gives CDR1 KGHDR, CDR2 SFDVKD. The CDR3 runs to 15 residues. The CDR3 region is CATSDTSGSTDTRYF. Here the CDR3 DNA reads TGTGCCACCAGTGATACTAGCGGCAGCACAGATACGCGGTATTTT.

This clonotype was observed at least ten times. The chain couples TRBV12-3 or TRBV12-4 to TRBJ2-1, with a weak D call TRBD2 (6 bases). This CDR3 contains 19 residues. Trimming took 1 base from V and 2 from J, leaving 21 bases between them. The CDR3 sequence is CASSLGGIVYPPAYNEQFF. CDR3 DNA sequence: TGTGCCAGCAGTTTAGGCGGGATCGTATACCCACCGGCCTACAATGAGCAGTTCTTC.

This clonotype showed up many times. In DNA, the CDR3 is TGTGCCAGCACCGGGCGGGAGGTCGAAGAGACCCAGTACTTC. Amino acid sequence: CASTGREVEETQYF. The chain recombines TRBV28 with TRBJ2-5, with 8 bases that match TRBD2. Germline V gene sequence: CDR1 MDHEN, CDR2 SYDVKM. The CDR3 contains 14 residues. After removal of 7 bases from V and 3 bases from J, the junction contained 7 bases not matched to a gene. Based on the CDR3 plus reference TRBV28 and TRBJ2-5, the full variable domain is DVKVTQSSRYLVKRTGEKVFLECVQDMDHENMFWYRQDPGLGLRLIYFSYDVKMKEKGDIPEGYSVSREKKERFSLILESASTNQTSMYLCASTGREVEETQYFGPGTRLLVL.

Concerning this clonotype itself: This may be a read error, as it is one base from a much larger clone. This rearrangement joins TRBV20-1 to TRBJ2-1; TRBD1 is a possible D gene (6 bases). The CDR3 consists of 14 residues. V lost 5 bases and J 0 bases, leaving 11 bases between the germline ends. Germline assignment: CDR1 DFQATT and CDR2 SNEGSKA (reference sequence). CDR3 nucleotide sequence: TGCAGTGCTGGGCAGGGGAGCTCCTACAATGAGCAGTTCTTC. Protein: CSAGQGSSYNEQFF.

This clonotype was detected a few times. Written as DNA, the CDR3 is TGTGCCACACTTCAAGGGACAGGGGCTAAGGCTCAGCCCCAGCATTTT. Its translation is CATLQGTGAKAQPQHF. V usage is TRBV19 and J usage is TRBJ1-5, with 10 bases fitting TRBD1. The germline V gene has CDR1 LNHDA and CDR2 SQIVND (reference sequence). The trim removed 10 bases at V and 6 bases at J, leaving 15 bases unmatched. The CDR3 runs to 16 residues.

A few counts support this clonotype. CDR3 residues: CASSPDQSSRGEQYF. For the CDR3, the DNA is TGTGCCAGCAGCCCGGACCAGAGTAGTCGAGGAGAGCAGTACTTC. The chain carries TRBV11-2 and TRBJ2-7; the D is unclear. Germline values: CDR1 SGHAT, CDR2 FQNNGV. Trimming shortened V by 5 bases and J by 7 bases, and 21 bases separated the two germline ends. This CDR3 is 15 amino acids long. The complete variable domain, with remaining parts taken from reference TRBV11-2 and TRBJ2-7, reads EAGVAQSPRYKIIEKRQSVAFWCNPISGHATLYWYQQILGQGPKLLIQFQNNGVVDDSQLPKDRFSAERLKGVDSTLKIQPAKLEDSAVYLCASSPDQSSRGEQYFGPGTRLTVT.

This clonotype was seen more than once but under ten times. The genes are TRBV18 and TRBJ1-1; no clear D gene. V was pared by 0 bases and J by 0 bases, with 14 bases between. The CDR3 runs to 17 residues. Germline V gene sequence: CDR1 KGHSH, CDR2 LQKENI. The DNA for the CDR3 is TGTGCCAGCTCACCACCGGGCAGGAATCTTATGAACACTGAAGCTTTCTTT. This codes for CASSPPGRNLMNTEAFF.

The V and J genes are TRBV5-1 and TRBJ1-3; tentatively, D is TRBD1 (5 bases). Trimming left V 4 bases short and J 0 bases short, with 17 bases between. The CDR3 totals 17 residues. Germline V gene sequence: CDR1 SGHRS, CDR2 YFSETQ. Written as DNA, the CDR3 is TGCGCCAGCAGCACTGGGAGGTTAGGGGCCTCTGGAAACACCATATATTTT. Its translation is CASSTGRLGASGNTIYF.

This clonotype was detected ten times or more. The chain has TRBV10-3 and TRBJ1-5, with 9 bases matching TRBD1. CDR1 is ENHRY and CDR2 is SYGVKD in the germline V gene. The J segment lost 3 bases and the V segment lost 0 bases, leaving 9 bases of the junction unmatched. The CDR3 spans 18 residues. CDR3: CAISESITGQGPNQPQHF. CDR3 sequence (DNA): TGTGCCATCAGTGAGTCGATTACGGGACAGGGTCCCAATCAGCCCCAGCATTTT.

This sequence joins TRBV6-2 or TRBV6-3 and TRBJ1-1; D remains unclear. V shed 5 bases and J shed 2 bases, with 9 bases lying between them. There are 13 residues in the CDR3. Germline V CDR1 and CDR2: MNHEY, SVGEGT. The CDR3 here is CASSHRLNTEAFF. As DNA, the CDR3 is TGTGCCAGCAGTCATAGGCTCAACACTGAAGCTTTCTTT.

This clonotype was counted at least ten times. This chain connects TRBV13 to TRBJ1-1; D is unclear. The V and J ends lost 5 bases and 0 bases respectively, with 13 bases between them. The CDR3 contains 15 residues. Germline assignment: CDR1 PRHDT and CDR2 FYEKMQ (reference sequence). The CDR3 reads CASSAREGLNTEAFF. As DNA, the CDR3 is TGTGCCAGCAGCGCGAGAGAGGGATTGAACACTGAAGCTTTCTTT.

This clonotype was counted at least ten times. This rearrangement joins TRBV7-9 to TRBJ2-7, with 7 positions matching TRBD1. CDR3 length: 16 residues. Per germline, CDR1 SEHNR and CDR2 FQNEAQ (reference sequence). V trimming: 5 bases; J trimming: 2 bases; junction bases outside the gene matches: 12. The CDR3 loop is CASSLPSTGRTYEQYF. For the CDR3, the DNA is TGTGCCAGCAGCCTGCCCTCGACAGGGCGGACCTACGAGCAGTACTTC.

In its sample, this clonotype was seen many times. The chain has TRBV7-9 and TRBJ1-2; the match to TRBD1 covers 8 bases. The length of the CDR3 is 13 residues. Germline V lookup: CDR1 SEHNR, CDR2 FQNEAQ (reference sequence). V shed 4 bases and J 8 bases; nucleotides not matched to a gene: 6. The CDR3 loop reads CASSSTGAYGYTF. DNA for the CDR3: TGTGCCAGCAGCTCGACAGGGGCCTACGGCTACACCTTC.

This clonotype was seen at least ten times. V and J are TRBV5-1 and TRBJ2-2, with 9 bases fitting TRBD1. The CDR3 has 18 amino acids. Germline V lookup: CDR1 SGHRS, CDR2 YFSETQ. The ends lost 4 bases at V and 3 bases at J; junction bases unmatched: 13. The CDR3 reads CASSPGRPGQGYTGELFF. CDR3 coding DNA: TGCGCCAGCAGCCCAGGACGACCGGGACAGGGATACACCGGGGAGCTGTTTTTT.